A selection of T cell receptor beta chains follows, all from one sample in a study of CD4 T cells in relation to SARS-CoV-2 and coronaviruses. Antigens of these TCRs are unknown. Measured with immunoSEQ multiplex PCR; TCRdb has only the in-frame clones, and not every one. The sample includes about 38,000 clones, around 74% of them seen just once. Sequencing used memory CD4+ T cells from PBMCs, cultured in vitro. These TCRs come from an adult with COVID-19. The CDR3 runs from the conserved cysteine through the conserved F or W. D genes are given only for firm matches. Expanded clones get a size class; other rows say once, few or many, or leave the size out.

D	V	size	J	CDR3	DNA
.	TRBV4-1	.	TRBJ1-5	CASSQVAGDDFQPQHF	TGCGCCAGCAGCCAAGTCGCAGGGGACGATTTTCAGCCCCAGCATTTT
TRBD1	TRBV19	once	TRBJ1-5	CASSISETGGNQPQHF	TGTGCCAGTAGTATTTCCGAGACAGGGGGCAATCAGCCCCAGCATTTT
.	TRBV5-1	.	TRBJ1-1	CASSLTGRNEAFF	TGCGCCAGCAGCTTAACAGGTAGAAATGAAGCTTTCTTT
TRBD1	TRBV29-1	once	TRBJ2-3	CSVGQGAPDTQYF	TGCAGCGTTGGGCAGGGGGCCCCAGATACGCAGTATTTT
TRBD1	TRBV6-2/TRBV6-3	once	TRBJ2-2	CASSPHRGRGTGELFF	TGTGCCAGCAGTCCGCACAGGGGGCGAGGCACCGGGGAGCTGTTTTTT
TRBD1	TRBV28	.	TRBJ1-1	CASSHRTGAGDTEAFF	TGTGCCAGCAGCCACAGGACAGGGGCTGGGGACACTGAAGCTTTCTTT
.	TRBV5-5	.	TRBJ2-3	CASSFYDAPTDTQYF	TGTGCCAGCAGCTTTTACGATGCGCCCACAGATACGCAGTATTTT
.	TRBV7-8	few	TRBJ2-5	CASSLFRKETQYF	TGTGCCAGCAGCTTATTCCGTAAAGAGACCCAGTACTTC
TRBD2	TRBV15	.	TRBJ2-3	CATSSGRRPDTQYF	TGTGCCACCAGCAGCGGGAGGAGACCAGATACGCAGTATTTT
TRBD2	TRBV5-4	.	TRBJ2-1	CASSQSSGNYNEQFF	TGTGCCAGCAGCCAATCTAGCGGGAATTACAATGAGCAGTTCTTC
TRBD2	TRBV2	.	TRBJ2-7	CASTGSGRSQYF	TGTGCCAGCACGGGGAGCGGGAGGAGTCAGTACTTC
TRBD1	TRBV9	.	TRBJ2-5	CASSVGTGSQETQYF	TGTGCCAGCAGCGTAGGGACAGGGTCCCAAGAGACCCAGTACTTC
TRBD1	TRBV19	.	TRBJ1-1	CASSMGQGLNTEAFF	TGTGCCAGTAGTATGGGACAGGGATTGAACACTGAAGCTTTCTTT
.	TRBV5-1	.	TRBJ1-1	CASSLAGPYTEAFF	TGCGCCAGCAGCTTGGCTGGGCCTTATACTGAAGCTTTCTTT
TRBD1	TRBV29-1	.	TRBJ2-5	CSASGQTQETQYF	TGCAGCGCCTCGGGACAGACGCAAGAGACCCAGTACTTC
TRBD2	TRBV7-8	.	TRBJ2-7	CASSLANGGWEGKGQYF	TGTGCCAGCAGCTTAGCCAACGGAGGGTGGGAGGGGAAAGGGCAGTACTTC
.	TRBV15	.	TRBJ1-2	CATSRGPSAGYTF	TGTGCCACCAGCAGAGGCCCCTCGGCCGGCTACACCTTC
.	TRBV3-1/TRBV3-2	.	TRBJ2-2	CASSQDWTGELFF	TGTGCCAGCAGCCAAGATTGGACCGGGGAGCTGTTTTTT
.	TRBV5-4	few	TRBJ2-5	CASSLTINQETQYF	TGTGCCAGCAGCTTGACAATTAATCAAGAGACCCAGTACTTC
TRBD2	TRBV25-1	.	TRBJ2-7	CASSIGGRSGRISYEQYF	TGTGCCAGCAGTATTGGGGGTCGGAGCGGGAGGATCTCCTACGAGCAGTACTTC
.	TRBV18	.	TRBJ1-1	CASSPGGRMNTEAFF	TGTGCCAGCTCACCGGGGGGTCGCATGAACACTGAAGCTTTCTTT
.	TRBV6-6	.	TRBJ1-6	CASGQSSYNSPLHF	TGTGCCAGCGGGCAGAGCTCCTATAATTCACCCCTCCACTTT
TRBD2	TRBV5-1	.	TRBJ2-1	CASRPAGGGNEQFF	TGCGCCAGCCGACCAGCGGGAGGTGGGAATGAGCAGTTCTTC
TRBD2	TRBV2	.	TRBJ2-3	CASRGLADTDTQYF	TGTGCCAGCAGGGGACTAGCGGACACAGATACGCAGTATTTT
TRBD2	TRBV7-9	.	TRBJ2-2	CASRPGGGPGELFF	TGTGCCAGCAGACCCGGGGGGGGGCCCGGGGAGCTGTTTTTT